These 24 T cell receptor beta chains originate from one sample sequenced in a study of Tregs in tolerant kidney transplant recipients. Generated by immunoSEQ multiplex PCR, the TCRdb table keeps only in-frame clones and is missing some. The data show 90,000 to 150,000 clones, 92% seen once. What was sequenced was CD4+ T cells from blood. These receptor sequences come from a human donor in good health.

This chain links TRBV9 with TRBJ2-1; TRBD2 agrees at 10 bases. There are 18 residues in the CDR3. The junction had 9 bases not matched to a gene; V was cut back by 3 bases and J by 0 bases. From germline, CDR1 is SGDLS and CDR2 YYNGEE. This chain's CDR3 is CASSELTSGLSSYNEQFF. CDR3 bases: TGTGCCAGCAGCGAACTGACTAGCGGGCTGAGCTCCTACAATGAGCAGTTCTTC.

CDR3 loop: CASSLRDNYGYTF. CDR3 DNA: TGTGCCAGCAGCTTACGGGATAACTATGGCTACACCTTC. This rearrangement joins TRBV7-8 to TRBJ1-2; D remains unclear. This CDR3 has 13 residues. V lost 2 bases to trimming and J lost 1 base, with 5 bases between them. The germline gives CDR1 SGHVS, CDR2 FQNEAQ.

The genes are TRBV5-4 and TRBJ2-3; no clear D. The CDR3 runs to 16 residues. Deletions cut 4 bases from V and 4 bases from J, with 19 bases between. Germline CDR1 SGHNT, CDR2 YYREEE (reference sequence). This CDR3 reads CASSPPYSLSPDTQYF. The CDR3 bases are TGTGCCAGCAGCCCACCCTACTCCCTATCCCCAGATACGCAGTATTTT. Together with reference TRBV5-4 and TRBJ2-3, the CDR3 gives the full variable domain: ETGVTQSPTHLIKTRGQQVTLRCSSQSGHNTVSWYQQALGQGPQFIFQYYREEENGRGNFPPRFSGLQFPNYSSELNVNALELDDSALYLCASSPPYSLSPDTQYFGPGTRLTVL.

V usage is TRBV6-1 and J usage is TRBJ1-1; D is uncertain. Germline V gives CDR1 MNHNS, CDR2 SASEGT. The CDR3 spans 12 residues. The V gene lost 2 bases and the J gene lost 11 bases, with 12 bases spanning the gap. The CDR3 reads CASSERVGTAFF. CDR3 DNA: TGTGCCAGCAGTGAACGGGTAGGAACGGCTTTCTTT.

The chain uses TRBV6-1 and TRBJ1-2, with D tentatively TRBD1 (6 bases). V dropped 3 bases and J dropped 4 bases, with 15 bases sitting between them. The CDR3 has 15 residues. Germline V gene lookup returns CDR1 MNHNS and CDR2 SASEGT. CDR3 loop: CASSDSGEALYGYTF. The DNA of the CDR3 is TGTGCCAGCAGTGATTCAGGGGAGGCCCTCTATGGCTACACCTTC.

This chain's CDR3 is CASSFRGQGAEGANVLTF. The CDR3 nucleotides are TGTGCCAGCAGTTTCCGAGGACAGGGGGCGGAGGGGGCCAACGTCCTGACTTTC. J is TRBJ2-6 and V is TRBV27; TRBD1 matches at 11 bases. The germline gives CDR1 MNHEY, CDR2 SMNVEV (reference sequence). CDR3 length: 18 residues. V was pared by 3 bases and J by 4 bases, with 8 bases of the junction left unmatched.

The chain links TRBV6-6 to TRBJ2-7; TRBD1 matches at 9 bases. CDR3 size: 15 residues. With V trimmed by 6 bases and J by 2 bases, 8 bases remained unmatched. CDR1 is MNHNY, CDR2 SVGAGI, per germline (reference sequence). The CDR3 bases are TGTGCCAGCAGAATCGGACAGGGGCCGACCTACGAGCAGTACTTC. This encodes CASRIGQGPTYEQYF.

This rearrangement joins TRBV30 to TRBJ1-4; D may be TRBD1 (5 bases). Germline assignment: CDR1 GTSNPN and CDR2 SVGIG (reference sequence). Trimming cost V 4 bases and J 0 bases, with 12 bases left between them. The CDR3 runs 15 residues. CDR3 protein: CAWMPGTTTNEKLFF. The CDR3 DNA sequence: TGTGCCTGGATGCCCGGGACCACAACTAATGAAAAACTGTTTTTT.

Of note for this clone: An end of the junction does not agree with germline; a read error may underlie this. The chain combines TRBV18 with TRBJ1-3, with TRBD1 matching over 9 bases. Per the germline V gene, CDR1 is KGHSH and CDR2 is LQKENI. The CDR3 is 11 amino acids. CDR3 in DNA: TGTGCCAGCTCACCTGGGACAGGGTTCTCTTTT. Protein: CASSPGTGFSF.

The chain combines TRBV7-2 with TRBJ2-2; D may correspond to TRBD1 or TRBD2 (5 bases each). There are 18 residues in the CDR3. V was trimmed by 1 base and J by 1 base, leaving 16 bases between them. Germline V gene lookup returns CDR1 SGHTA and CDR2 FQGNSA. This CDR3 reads CASSLGQRVRQNTGELFF. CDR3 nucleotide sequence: TGTGCCAGCAGCTTAGGACAGAGGGTTAGACAGAACACCGGGGAGCTGTTTTTT.

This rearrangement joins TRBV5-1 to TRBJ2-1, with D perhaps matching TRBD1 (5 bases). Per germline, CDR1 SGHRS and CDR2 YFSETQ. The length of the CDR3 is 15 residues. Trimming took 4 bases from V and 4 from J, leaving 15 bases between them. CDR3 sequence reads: CASSLGSQGYNEQFF. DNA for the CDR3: TGCGCCAGCAGCCTTGGATCCCAGGGTTACAATGAGCAGTTCTTC.

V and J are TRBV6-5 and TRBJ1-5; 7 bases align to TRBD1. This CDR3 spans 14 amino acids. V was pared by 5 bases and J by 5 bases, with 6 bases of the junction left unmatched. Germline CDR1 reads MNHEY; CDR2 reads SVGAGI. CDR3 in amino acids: CASSRDSLYQPQHF. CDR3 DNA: TGTGCCAGCAGTCGGGACAGCCTTTATCAGCCCCAGCATTTT.

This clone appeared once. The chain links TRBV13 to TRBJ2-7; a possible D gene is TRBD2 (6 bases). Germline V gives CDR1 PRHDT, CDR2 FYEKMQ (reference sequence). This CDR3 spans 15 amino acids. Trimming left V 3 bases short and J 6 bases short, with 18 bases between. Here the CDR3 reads CASSLFSTGEVEQYF. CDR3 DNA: TGTGCCAGCAGCTTGTTCTCAACGGGAGAAGTCGAGCAGTACTTC.

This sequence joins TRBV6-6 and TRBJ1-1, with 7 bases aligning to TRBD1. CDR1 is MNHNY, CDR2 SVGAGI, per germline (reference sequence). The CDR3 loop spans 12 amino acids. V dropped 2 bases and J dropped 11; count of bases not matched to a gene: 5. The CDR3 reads CASSYQTGSAFF. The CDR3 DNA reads TGTGCCAGCAGTTACCAGACAGGGTCGGCTTTCTTT.

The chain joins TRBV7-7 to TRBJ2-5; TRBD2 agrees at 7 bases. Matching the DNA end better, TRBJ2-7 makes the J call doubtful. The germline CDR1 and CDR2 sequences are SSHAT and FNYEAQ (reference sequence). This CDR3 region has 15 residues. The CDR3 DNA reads TGTGCCAGCAGCCCCAGGCGGGGGAGCTCCTACGAGCAGTACTTC. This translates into CASSPRRGSSYEQYF.

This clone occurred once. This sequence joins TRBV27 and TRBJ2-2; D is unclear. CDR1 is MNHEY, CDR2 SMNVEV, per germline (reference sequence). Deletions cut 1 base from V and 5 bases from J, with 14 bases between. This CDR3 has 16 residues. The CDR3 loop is CASSLWAPTRTGELFF. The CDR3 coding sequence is TGTGCCAGCAGTTTATGGGCCCCTACGAGGACCGGGGAGCTGTTTTTT.

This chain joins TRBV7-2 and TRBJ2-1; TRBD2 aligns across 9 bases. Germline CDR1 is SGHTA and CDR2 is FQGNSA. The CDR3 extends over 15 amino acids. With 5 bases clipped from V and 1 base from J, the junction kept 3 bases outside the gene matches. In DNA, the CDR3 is TGTGCCAGCAGCGATAGCGGGAGTTCCTACAATGAGCAGTTCTTC. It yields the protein CASSDSGSSYNEQFF.

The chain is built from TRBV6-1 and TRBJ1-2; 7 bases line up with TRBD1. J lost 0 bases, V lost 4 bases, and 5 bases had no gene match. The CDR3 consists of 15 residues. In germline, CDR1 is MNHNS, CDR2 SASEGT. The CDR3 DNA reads TGTGCCAGCAGTGGGGGGACAGACGCTAACTATGGCTACACCTTC. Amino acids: CASSGGTDANYGYTF.

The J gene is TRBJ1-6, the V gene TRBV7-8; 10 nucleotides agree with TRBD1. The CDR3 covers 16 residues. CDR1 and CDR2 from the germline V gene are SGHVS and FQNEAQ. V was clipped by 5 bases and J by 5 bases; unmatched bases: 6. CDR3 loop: CASSIWDRGDNSPLHF. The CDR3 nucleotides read TGTGCCAGCAGCATTTGGGACAGGGGCGATAATTCACCCCTCCACTTT.

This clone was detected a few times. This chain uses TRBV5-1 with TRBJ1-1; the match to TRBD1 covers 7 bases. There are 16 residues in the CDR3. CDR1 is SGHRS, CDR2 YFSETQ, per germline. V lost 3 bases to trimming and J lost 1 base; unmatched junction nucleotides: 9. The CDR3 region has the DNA TGCGCCAGCAGCTACTTAGGGACAGCCCCGAACACTGAAGCTTTCTTT. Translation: CASSYLGTAPNTEAFF.

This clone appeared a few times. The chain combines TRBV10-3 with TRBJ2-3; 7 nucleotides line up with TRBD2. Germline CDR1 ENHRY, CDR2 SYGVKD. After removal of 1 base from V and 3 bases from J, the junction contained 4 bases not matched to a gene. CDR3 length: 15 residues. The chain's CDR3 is CAISELGGSTDTQYF. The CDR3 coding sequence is TGTGCCATCAGTGAGTTGGGGGGGTCTACAGATACGCAGTATTTT.

This chain's CDR3 is CASSPAETQYF. The CDR3 coding sequence is TGTGCCAGCAGTCCAGCGGAGACCCAGTACTTC. The chain combines TRBV2 with TRBJ2-5, with no clear D. The CDR3 totals 11 residues. V shed 5 bases and J shed 5 bases, with 6 bases lying between them. CDR1 SNHLY and CDR2 FYNNEI come from the germline V gene.

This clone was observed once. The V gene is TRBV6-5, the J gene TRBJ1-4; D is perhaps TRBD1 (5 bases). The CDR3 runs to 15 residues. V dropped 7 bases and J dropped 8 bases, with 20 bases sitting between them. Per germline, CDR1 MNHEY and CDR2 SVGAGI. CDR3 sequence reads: CASTSGLGENEKLFF. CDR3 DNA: TGTGCCAGCACCTCAGGGTTAGGGGAGAACGAAAAACTGTTTTTT.

CDR3 residues: CKISGPTYTDTQYF. Written as DNA, the CDR3 is TGCAAAATTAGCGGGCCCACCTACACAGATACGCAGTATTTT. The chain uses TRBV29-1 and TRBJ2-3, with 7 bases identical to TRBD2. The CDR3 is made up of 14 amino acids. Germline V CDR1 and CDR2: SQVTM, ANQGSEA.